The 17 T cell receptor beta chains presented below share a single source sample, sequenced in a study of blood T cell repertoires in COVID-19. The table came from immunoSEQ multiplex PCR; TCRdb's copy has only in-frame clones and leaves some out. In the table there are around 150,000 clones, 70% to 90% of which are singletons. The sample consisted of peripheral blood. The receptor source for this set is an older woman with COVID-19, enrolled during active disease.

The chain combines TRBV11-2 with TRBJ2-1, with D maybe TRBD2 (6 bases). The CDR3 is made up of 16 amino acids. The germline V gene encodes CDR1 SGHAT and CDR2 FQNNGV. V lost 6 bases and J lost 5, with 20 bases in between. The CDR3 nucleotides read TGTGCCAGCAGGCGGGGATCCTTTTCCCTTAACAATGAGCAGTTCTTC. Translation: CASRRGSFSLNNEQFF. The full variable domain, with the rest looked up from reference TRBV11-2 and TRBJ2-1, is EAGVAQSPRYKIIEKRQSVAFWCNPISGHATLYWYQQILGQGPKLLIQFQNNGVVDDSQLPKDRFSAERLKGVDSTLKIQPAKLEDSAVYLCASRRGSFSLNNEQFFGPGTRLTVL.

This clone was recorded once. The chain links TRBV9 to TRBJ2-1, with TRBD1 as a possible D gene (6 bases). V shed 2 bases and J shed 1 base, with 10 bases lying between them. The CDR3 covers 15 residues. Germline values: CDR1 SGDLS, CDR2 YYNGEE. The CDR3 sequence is CASSVPRGSYNEQFF. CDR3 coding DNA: TGTGCCAGCAGCGTCCCGAGGGGGTCCTACAATGAGCAGTTCTTC.

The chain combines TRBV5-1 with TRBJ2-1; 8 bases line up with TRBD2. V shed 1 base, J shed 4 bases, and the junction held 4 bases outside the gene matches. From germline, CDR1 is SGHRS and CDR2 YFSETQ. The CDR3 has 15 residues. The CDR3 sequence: CASSLTVAGYNEQFF. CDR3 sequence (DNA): TGCGCCAGCAGCTTGACGGTAGCGGGGTACAATGAGCAGTTCTTC.

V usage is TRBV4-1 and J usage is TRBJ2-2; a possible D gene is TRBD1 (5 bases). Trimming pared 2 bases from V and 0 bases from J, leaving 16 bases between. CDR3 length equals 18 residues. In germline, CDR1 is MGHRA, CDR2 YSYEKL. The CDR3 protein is CASSQLLPGFANTGELFF. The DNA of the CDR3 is TGCGCCAGCAGCCAATTACTACCAGGGTTCGCGAACACCGGGGAGCTGTTTTTT.

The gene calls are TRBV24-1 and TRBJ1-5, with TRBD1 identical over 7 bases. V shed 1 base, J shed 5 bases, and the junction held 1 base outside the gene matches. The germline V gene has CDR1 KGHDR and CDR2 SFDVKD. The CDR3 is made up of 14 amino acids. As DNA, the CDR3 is TGTGCCACCAGTGATTTTCAGGGGGATCAGCCCCAGCATTTT. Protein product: CATSDFQGDQPQHF.

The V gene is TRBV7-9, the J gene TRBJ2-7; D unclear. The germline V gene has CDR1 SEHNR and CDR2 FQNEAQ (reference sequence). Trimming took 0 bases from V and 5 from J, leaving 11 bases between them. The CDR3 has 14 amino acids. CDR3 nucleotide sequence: TGTGCCAGCAGCTTAGCCCCCGAGGCACACGAGCAGTACTTC. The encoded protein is CASSLAPEAHEQYF.

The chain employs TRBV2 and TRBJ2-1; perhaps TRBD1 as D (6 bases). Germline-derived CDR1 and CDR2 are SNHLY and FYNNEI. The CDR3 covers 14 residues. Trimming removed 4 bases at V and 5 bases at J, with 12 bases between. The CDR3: CASSVQQGNNEQFF. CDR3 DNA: TGTGCCAGCAGTGTCCAACAGGGAAACAATGAGCAGTTCTTC.

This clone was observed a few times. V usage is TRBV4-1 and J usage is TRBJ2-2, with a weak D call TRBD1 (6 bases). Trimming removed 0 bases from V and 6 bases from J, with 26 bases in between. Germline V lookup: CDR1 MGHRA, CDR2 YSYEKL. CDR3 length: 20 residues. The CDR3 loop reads CASSQERGRRLRGSAGELFF. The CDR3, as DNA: TGCGCCAGCAGCCAAGAGAGAGGCCGACGGTTAAGGGGGTCGGCCGGGGAGCTGTTTTTT.

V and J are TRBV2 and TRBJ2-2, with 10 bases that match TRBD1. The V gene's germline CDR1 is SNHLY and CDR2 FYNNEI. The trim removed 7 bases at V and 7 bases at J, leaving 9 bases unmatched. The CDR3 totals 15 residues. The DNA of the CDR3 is TGTGCCAGCATCCAACGGACAGGGGGGGGCGGGGAGCTGTTTTTT. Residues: CASIQRTGGGGELFF.

The CDR3 region has the DNA TGTGCCACCAGTGATCACGGCCGGGGTGAGCAGTTCTTC. Protein sequence: CATSDHGRGEQFF. The V and J genes are TRBV24-1 and TRBJ2-1, with TRBD2 as a possible D gene (5 bases). The CDR3 runs to 13 residues. Trimming left V 3 bases short and J 9 bases short, with 11 bases between. Per germline, CDR1 KGHDR and CDR2 SFDVKD.

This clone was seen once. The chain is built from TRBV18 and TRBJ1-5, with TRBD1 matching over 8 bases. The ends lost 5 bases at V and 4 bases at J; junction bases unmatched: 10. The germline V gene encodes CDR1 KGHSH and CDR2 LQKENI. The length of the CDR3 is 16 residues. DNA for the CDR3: TGTGCCAGCTCAGCATCCGGGACAGGCCAAAATCAGCCCCAGCATTTT. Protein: CASSASGTGQNQPQHF.

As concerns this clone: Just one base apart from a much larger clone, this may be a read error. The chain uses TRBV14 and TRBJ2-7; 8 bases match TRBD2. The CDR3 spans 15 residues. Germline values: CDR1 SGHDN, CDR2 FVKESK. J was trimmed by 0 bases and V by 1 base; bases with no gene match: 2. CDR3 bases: TGTGCCAGCAGCCAAGCTCTAGCGGGCTCCTACGAGCAGTACTTC. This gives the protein CASSQALAGSYEQYF.

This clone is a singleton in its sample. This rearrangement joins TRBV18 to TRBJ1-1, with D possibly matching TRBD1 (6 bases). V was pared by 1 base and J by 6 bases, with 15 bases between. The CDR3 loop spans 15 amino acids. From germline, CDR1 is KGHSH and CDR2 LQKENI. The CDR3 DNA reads TGTGCCAGCTCACCACGGAGAAGGGCAGGGGCTGAAGCTTTCTTT. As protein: CASSPRRRAGAEAFF. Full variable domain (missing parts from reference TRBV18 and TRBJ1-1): NAGVMQNPRHLVRRRGQEARLRCSPMKGHSHVYWYRQLPEEGLKFMVYLQKENIIDESGMPKERFSAEFPKEGPSILRIQQVVRGDSAAYFCASSPRRRAGAEAFFGQGTRLTVV.

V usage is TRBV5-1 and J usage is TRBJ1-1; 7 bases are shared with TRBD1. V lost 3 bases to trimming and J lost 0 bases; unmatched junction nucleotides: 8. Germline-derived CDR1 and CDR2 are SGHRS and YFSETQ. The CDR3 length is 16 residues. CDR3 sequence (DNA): TGCGCCAGCAGCTCTGGACAGGAGAACATGAACACTGAAGCTTTCTTT. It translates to CASSSGQENMNTEAFF.

CDR3 region: CASSLGRGGGTEAFF. DNA of the CDR3: TGTGCCAGCAGCTTGGGGCGGGGAGGAGGGACTGAAGCTTTCTTT. The V call is TRBV5-6, the J call TRBJ1-1; D is uncertain. CDR3 length: 15 residues. CDR1 is SGHDT and CDR2 is YYEEEE in the germline V gene. V shed 0 bases and J shed 5 bases, with 14 bases lying between them.

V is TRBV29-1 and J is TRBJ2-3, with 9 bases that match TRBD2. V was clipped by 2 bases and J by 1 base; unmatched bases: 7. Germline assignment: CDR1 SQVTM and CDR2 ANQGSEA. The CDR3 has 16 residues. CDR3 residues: CSVEIVKRGGTDTQYF. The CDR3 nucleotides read TGCAGCGTTGAAATTGTTAAGCGGGGGGGCACAGATACGCAGTATTTT.

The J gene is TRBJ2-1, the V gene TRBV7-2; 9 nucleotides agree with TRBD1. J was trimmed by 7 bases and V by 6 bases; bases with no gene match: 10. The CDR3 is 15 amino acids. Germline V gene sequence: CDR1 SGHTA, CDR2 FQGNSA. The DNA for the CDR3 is TGTGCCAGCAGTCTGGGGGGACAGGGATGGAATGAGCAGTTCTTC. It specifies CASSLGGQGWNEQFF.